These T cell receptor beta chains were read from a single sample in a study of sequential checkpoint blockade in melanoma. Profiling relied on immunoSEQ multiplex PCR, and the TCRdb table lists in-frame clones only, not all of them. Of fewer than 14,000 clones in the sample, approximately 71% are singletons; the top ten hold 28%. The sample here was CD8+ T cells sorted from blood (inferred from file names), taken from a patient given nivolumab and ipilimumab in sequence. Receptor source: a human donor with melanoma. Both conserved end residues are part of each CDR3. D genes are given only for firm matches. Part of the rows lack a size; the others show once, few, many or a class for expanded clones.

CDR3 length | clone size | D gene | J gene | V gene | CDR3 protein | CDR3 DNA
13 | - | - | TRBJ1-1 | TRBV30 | CAWSPRENTEAFF | TGTGCCTGGAGCCCCCGGGAGAACACTGAAGCTTTCTTT
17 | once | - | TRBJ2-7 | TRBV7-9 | CASSLEPSLTWYYEQYF | TGTGCCAGCAGCTTAGAGCCGTCCCTCACTTGGTACTACGAGCAGTACTTC
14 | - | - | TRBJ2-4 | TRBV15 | CATRDSLAKNIQYF | TGTGCCACCAGGGACAGTTTAGCCAAAAACATTCAGTACTTC
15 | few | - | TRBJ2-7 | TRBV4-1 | CASSQDSSGYNEQYF | TGCGCCAGCAGCCAAGATTCGTCAGGGTACAACGAGCAGTACTTC
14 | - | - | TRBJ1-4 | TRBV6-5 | CASRQQGRDEKLFF | TGTGCCAGCAGACAACAGGGCCGGGATGAAAAACTGTTTTTT
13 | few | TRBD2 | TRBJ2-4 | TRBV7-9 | CASSLTSWNIQYF | TGTGCCAGCAGCTTGACTAGCTGGAACATTCAGTACTTC
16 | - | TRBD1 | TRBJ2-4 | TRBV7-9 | CASREQGALTKNIQYF | TGTGCCAGCAGAGAACAGGGGGCTTTGACCAAAAACATTCAGTACTTC
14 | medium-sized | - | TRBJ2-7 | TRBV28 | CASSTPRATYEQYF | TGTGCCAGCAGTACACCGAGGGCCACCTACGAGCAGTACTTC
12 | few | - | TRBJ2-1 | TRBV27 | CASSSTGLEQFF | TGTGCCAGCAGCTCGACTGGACTCGAGCAGTTCTTC
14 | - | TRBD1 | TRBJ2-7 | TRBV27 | CASSLGQGLGEQYF | TGTGCCAGCAGTCTCGGACAGGGCTTGGGCGAGCAGTACTTC
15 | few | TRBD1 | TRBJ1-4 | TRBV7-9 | CASSPPDRGHEKLFF | TGTGCCAGCAGCCCCCCGGACAGGGGGCACGAAAAACTGTTTTTT
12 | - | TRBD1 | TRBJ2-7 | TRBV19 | CASSIVRGSQYF | TGTGCCAGTAGTATCGTCAGGGGGTCGCAGTACTTC
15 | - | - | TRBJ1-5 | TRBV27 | CASSLSTGFNQPQHF | TGTGCCAGCAGTTTGAGCACAGGGTTCAATCAGCCCCAGCATTTT
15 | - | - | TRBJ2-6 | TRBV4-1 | CASSQAPGLSNVLTF | TGCGCCAGCAGCCAGGCCCCGGGACTCTCCAATGTCCTGACTTTC
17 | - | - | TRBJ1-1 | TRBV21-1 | CASSKSGTGTSGTEAFF | TGTGCCAGCAGCAAATCCGGGACAGGGACCTCTGGCACTGAAGCTTTCTTT
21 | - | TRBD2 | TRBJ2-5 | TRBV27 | CASSLRIFTAPSGGAGETQYF | TGTGCCAGCAGCCTGCGGATCTTTACCGCACCTAGCGGGGGGGCCGGAGAGACCCAGTACTTC